The text below deals with one TCR beta chain. Its matching antigen is unknown. TCRdb ran MiXCR on the 5' RACE reads and lists one entry per CDR3 protein. The sample comprises approximately 530,000 distinct CDR3 sequences, around 24% of which are singletons, and approximately 0.48% rests with the top ten. This sample is part of a study of identical twins. Study results and limitations: Among monozygotic twins, out-of-frame TCR alpha sharing exceeded what models predicted.

V was clipped by 3 bases and J by 1 base, with 13 bases between them. The CDR3 length is 15 residues. A further study also used this sample, focusing on yellow fever vaccine responses in identical twins.

This receptor was obtained from a woman aged 18-29 years in good health. The chain combines TRBV12-3 or TRBV12-4 with TRBJ2-7; D gene uncertain. Input material: CD4+ T cells sorted from blood. CDR3 coding DNA: TGTGCCAGCAGTTTGACCCCTCTGGGATCCTACGAGCAGTACTTC. Translated: CASSLTPLGSYEQYF.